The 32 T cell receptor beta chains presented below share a single source sample, sequenced in a study of control samples from healthy donors and cancer patients. Sequencing used immunoSEQ multiplex PCR; TCRdb keeps in-frame clones, though not all of them. The sample includes 110,000 or so clones, around 92% of them seen just once. The sequenced material came from blood. The origin of the receptors is a man aged 50-60 years in good health.

The chain couples TRBV18 to TRBJ2-7; tentatively, D is TRBD2 (5 bases). V lost 5 bases to trimming and J lost 1 base, with 12 bases between them. CDR1 is KGHSH, CDR2 LQKENI, per germline. This CDR3 spans 14 amino acids. CDR3 region: CASSSTTGSYEQYF. The DNA for the CDR3 is TGTGCCAGCTCATCGACGACGGGGTCCTACGAGCAGTACTTC.

The chain recombines TRBV5-8 with TRBJ2-1; 9 bases fit TRBD1. The CDR3 sequence is 15 residues long. Germline CDR1 is SGHTS and CDR2 is YDEGEE. The V gene end was trimmed by 3 bases and the J gene end by 3 bases; junction bases not matched to a gene: 4. For the CDR3, the DNA is TGTGCCAGCAGCTCGGGGACAGGGAACTACAATGAGCAGTTCTTC. Amino acids: CASSSGTGNYNEQFF.

The chain recombines TRBV10-3 with TRBJ2-3; D is perhaps TRBD1 (6 bases). The germline CDR1 and CDR2 sequences are ENHRY and SYGVKD. The CDR3 is 13 amino acids. V lost 10 bases to trimming and J lost 0 bases, with 11 bases between them. The CDR3 nucleotides are TGTGCCAGCCGACAGGACAGCACAGATACGCAGTATTTT. It yields the protein CASRQDSTDTQYF.

V gene TRBV18 combines with J gene TRBJ2-2; perhaps TRBD1 as D (5 bases). Germline V gives CDR1 KGHSH, CDR2 LQKENI. This CDR3 contains 17 residues. Between the trimmed V and J ends, which lost 3 bases and 0 bases, there was a span of 14 bases. The CDR3 protein is CASSPSQAGTNTGELFF. CDR3 bases: TGTGCCAGCTCACCCTCTCAAGCAGGGACGAACACCGGGGAGCTGTTTTTT.

This rearrangement joins TRBV6-5 to TRBJ1-2; a possible D gene is TRBD1 (5 bases). V lost 8 bases, J lost 4 bases, and 14 bases lay in between. The CDR3 runs to 13 residues. Germline V CDR1 and CDR2: MNHEY, SVGAGI. The CDR3 coding sequence is TGTGCCAGCTTCCCGGGGGGAGGCTATGGCTACACCTTC. It is translated as CASFPGGGYGYTF.

J is TRBJ1-1 and V is TRBV3-1 (or the pseudogene TRBV3-2), with D possibly being TRBD1 (5 bases). Germline V CDR1 and CDR2: LGHDT, YNNKEL (reference sequence). CDR3 size: 13 residues. Trimming removed 1 base at V and 8 bases at J, with 11 bases between. The CDR3 sequence is CASSQVQGSEAFF. CDR3 in DNA: TGTGCCAGCAGCCAAGTTCAGGGTTCGGAAGCTTTCTTT.

The chain combines TRBV5-4 with TRBJ1-1; no reliable D call. The V end lost 1 base, the J end lost 1 base, and 8 bases lay between the germline ends. The germline V gene encodes CDR1 SGHNT and CDR2 YYREEE (reference sequence). This CDR3 comprises 14 residues. The CDR3 DNA sequence: TGTGCCAGCAGCTTGTACCTGGGGAACACTGAAGCTTTCTTT. It yields the protein CASSLYLGNTEAFF.

In its sample, this clone was seen once. The genes are TRBV10-1 and TRBJ2-5; 14 bases agree with TRBD2. There are 17 residues in the CDR3. The germline gives CDR1 WNHNN, CDR2 SYGVQD (reference sequence). V gave up 0 bases and J gave up 5 bases; unmatched junction bases: 5. CDR3 bases: TGCGCCAGCAGTGAGTCGGGACTAGCGGGGGCGGGGGAGACCCAGTACTTC. This gives the protein CASSESGLAGAGETQYF.

V is TRBV7-6 and J is TRBJ1-1; D is possibly TRBD1 (6 bases). CDR3 length: 15 residues. V dropped 1 base and J dropped 1 base, with 10 bases sitting between them. Looked up from germline, CDR1 is SGHVS and CDR2 is FNYEAQ. The CDR3 is CASSLVLGANTEAFF. CDR3 nucleotide sequence: TGTGCCAGCAGCTTAGTGCTGGGGGCGAACACTGAAGCTTTCTTT.

V is TRBV5-5 and J is TRBJ1-2, with D uncertain. CDR1 and CDR2 from the germline V gene are SGHKS and YYEKEE (reference sequence). V lost 4 bases, J lost 1 base, and 14 bases lay in between. The CDR3 is 15 residues long. This chain's CDR3 is CASSAPIADNYGYTF. CDR3 nucleotide sequence: TGTGCCAGCAGCGCCCCGATCGCAGATAACTATGGCTACACCTTC.

The chain couples TRBV27 to TRBJ2-3; possible D gene TRBD1, 6 bases. CDR3 length: 14 amino acids. Germline loops: CDR1 MNHEY, CDR2 SMNVEV (reference sequence). V lost 3 bases, J lost 1 base, and 8 bases lay in between. The CDR3 loop is CASSFQGRTDTQYF. CDR3 DNA: TGTGCCAGCAGTTTTCAGGGGCGCACAGATACGCAGTATTTT.

The chain uses TRBV14 and TRBJ2-5; no clear D gene. V lost 6 bases and J 6 bases, leaving 23 bases between the germline ends. Germline CDR1 and CDR2: SGHDN and FVKESK. This CDR3 contains 16 residues. DNA for the CDR3: TGTGCCAGCAGTCGCACGGCAGCAGGAAATGCGCAGACCCAGTACTTC. This encodes CASSRTAAGNAQTQYF. The whole variable domain, remainder taken from reference TRBV14 and TRBJ2-5, is EAGVTQFPSHSVIEKGQTVTLRCDPISGHDNLYWYRRVMGKEIKFLLHFVKESKQDESGMPNNRFLAERTGGTYSTLKVQPAELEDSGVYFCASSRTAAGNAQTQYFGPGTRLLVL.

This chain links TRBV29-1 with TRBJ2-6; D uncertain. Germline V gene data show CDR1 as SQVTM and CDR2 as ANQGSEA. The CDR3 is 12 residues long. Trimming shortened V by 3 bases and J by 4 bases, and 4 bases separated the two germline ends. CDR3 in amino acids: CSVDTGANVLTF. The DNA of the CDR3 is TGCAGCGTTGACACGGGGGCCAACGTCCTGACTTTC.

This clone came up once. CDR3 coding DNA: TGTGCCAGCAGCAGTGACTGGGCCAACGTCCTGACTTTC. Its protein is CASSSDWANVLTF. This chain links TRBV5-4 with TRBJ2-6; D is unclear. CDR1 is SGHNT, CDR2 YYREEE, per germline (reference sequence). This CDR3 is 13 amino acids long. With 4 bases removed from V and 5 bases from J, the gap between germline ends came to 7 bases. The full variable domain, its missing parts supplied by reference TRBV5-4 and TRBJ2-6, is ETGVTQSPTHLIKTRGQQVTLRCSSQSGHNTVSWYQQALGQGPQFIFQYYREEENGRGNFPPRFSGLQFPNYSSELNVNALELDDSALYLCASSSDWANVLTFGAGSRLTVL.

The chain is built from TRBV2 and TRBJ1-3; the match to TRBD1 covers 7 bases. This CDR3 spans 17 amino acids. The junction had 8 bases not matched to a gene; V was cut back by 1 base and J by 2 bases. CDR1 is SNHLY and CDR2 is FYNNEI in the germline V gene. The CDR3 nucleotides are TGTGCCAGCAGTGAAGGGGGACAGTTTGACCCTGGAAACACCATATATTTT. This translates into CASSEGGQFDPGNTIYF. Full variable domain (missing parts from reference TRBV2 and TRBJ1-3): EPEVTQTPSHQVTQMGQEVILRCVPISNHLYFYWYRQILGQKVEFLVSFYNNEISEKSEIFDDQFSVERPDGSNFTLKIRSTKLEDSAMYFCASSEGGQFDPGNTIYFGEGSWLTVV.

The chain carries TRBV10-3 and TRBJ2-7; 7 nucleotides align to TRBD1. The length of the CDR3 is 14 residues. The V gene's germline CDR1 is ENHRY and CDR2 SYGVKD. Germline trimming cut 2 bases from V and 3 bases from J; bases unmatched to any gene: 4. Here the CDR3 reads CAISEGQASYEQYF. CDR3 sequence (DNA): TGTGCCATCAGTGAGGGACAGGCTAGCTACGAGCAGTACTTC.

The chain couples TRBV9 to TRBJ1-2; a possible D gene is TRBD1 (5 bases). The CDR3 has 14 amino acids. From germline, CDR1 is SGDLS and CDR2 YYNGEE. The ends were cut back, 0 bases at V and 4 bases at J, with 10 bases in the middle. The CDR3 nucleotides read TGTGCCAGCAGCGTAGGGGCAGGGATCTATGGCTACACCTTC. Translation gives CASSVGAGIYGYTF.

The J gene is TRBJ2-3, the V gene TRBV6-4; 7 bases line up with TRBD2. Trimming removed 3 bases from V and 6 bases from J; junction bases left unmatched: 6. Germline V gene sequence: CDR1 MRHNA, CDR2 SNTAGT. There are 14 residues in the CDR3. The CDR3: CASSESGVGDTQYF. The CDR3 nucleotides are TGTGCCAGCAGTGAAAGCGGGGTCGGGGATACGCAGTATTTT.

In its sample, this clone was seen once. The CDR3 spells CASSQDGAGIYGYTF. DNA for the CDR3: TGCGCCAGCAGCCAAGACGGCGCAGGTATCTATGGCTACACCTTC. The chain recombines TRBV4-1 with TRBJ1-2; D gene unclear. Germline V lookup: CDR1 MGHRA, CDR2 YSYEKL. This CDR3 is 15 amino acids long. V shed 0 bases and J shed 4 bases, with 12 bases lying between them.

This clone was seen once. The V call is TRBV5-1, the J call TRBJ1-4, with 9 nucleotides matching TRBD1. CDR1 SGHRS and CDR2 YFSETQ come from the germline V gene. The J segment lost 0 bases and the V segment lost 2 bases, leaving 2 bases of the junction unmatched. The CDR3 has 16 amino acids. The chain's CDR3 is CASSFGTGTTNEKLFF. The CDR3 nucleotides are TGCGCCAGCAGCTTCGGGACAGGGACAACTAATGAAAAACTGTTTTTT. Together with reference TRBV5-1 and TRBJ1-4, the CDR3 gives the full variable domain: KAGVTQTPRYLIKTRGQQVTLSCSPISGHRSVSWYQQTPGQGLQFLFEYFSETQRNKGNFPGRFSGRQFSNSRSEMNVSTLELGDSALYLCASSFGTGTTNEKLFFGSGTQLSVL.

This clone has only one observation. The chain has TRBV30 and TRBJ2-3, with 7 nucleotides matching TRBD1. The trim removed 1 base at V and 8 bases at J, leaving 9 bases unmatched. Germline V gene lookup returns CDR1 GTSNPN and CDR2 SVGIG (reference sequence). The length of the CDR3 is 14 residues. This CDR3 is CAWSGQGMESTQYF. The CDR3 DNA follows: TGTGCCTGGAGTGGACAGGGAATGGAAAGTACGCAGTATTTT.

V usage is TRBV9 and J usage is TRBJ1-4; tentative D call: TRBD1 (6 bases). V lost 0 bases to trimming and J lost 6 bases, with 9 bases between them. This CDR3 spans 14 amino acids. Germline V gene sequence: CDR1 SGDLS, CDR2 YYNGEE. CDR3: CASSVEGGDEKLFF. For the CDR3, the DNA is TGTGCCAGCAGCGTAGAGGGGGGTGATGAAAAACTGTTTTTT.

This clone was picked up one time. The chain carries TRBV11-2 and TRBJ2-1; D remains ambiguous. Trimming pared 2 bases from V and 4 bases from J, leaving 9 bases between. Germline V lookup: CDR1 SGHAT, CDR2 FQNNGV. This CDR3 region has 14 residues. The CDR3 DNA is TGTGCCAGCAGCTTACTGGCGGCGTACAATGAGCAGTTCTTC. Translation: CASSLLAAYNEQFF.

This clone was found once. The CDR3 bases are TGTGCCAGCTCACCGCGGGATGTGGACACTGAAGCTTTCTTT. Amino acids: CASSPRDVDTEAFF. The rearrangement links TRBV18 to TRBJ1-1; no clear D. This CDR3 has 14 amino acids. Trimming pared 3 bases from V and 3 bases from J, leaving 11 bases between. Germline CDR1 and CDR2: KGHSH and LQKENI. The variable domain in full, with the rest retrieved from reference TRBV18 and TRBJ1-1, is NAGVMQNPRHLVRRRGQEARLRCSPMKGHSHVYWYRQLPEEGLKFMVYLQKENIIDESGMPKERFSAEFPKEGPSILRIQQVVRGDSAAYFCASSPRDVDTEAFFGQGTRLTVV.

This clone is medium-sized. This sequence joins TRBV6-2 or TRBV6-3 and TRBJ1-1, with D perhaps matching TRBD1 (6 bases). From germline, CDR1 is MNHEY and CDR2 SVGEGT. V was shortened by 5 bases and J by 6 bases, with 13 bases between the two germline ends. This CDR3 region has 13 residues. The CDR3 DNA reads TGTGCCAGCAGTCACGGGGGCAACTCTGAAGCTTTCTTT. Translated, it gives CASSHGGNSEAFF.

The chain couples TRBV19 to TRBJ2-1, with 7 bases lining up with TRBD2. This CDR3 has 14 amino acids. Trimming took 5 bases from V and 2 from J; bases not matched to a gene: 3. Germline V gene sequence: CDR1 LNHDA, CDR2 SQIVND (reference sequence). CDR3 DNA: TGTGCCAGTAGTGGGGGGGAGGCCTACAATGAGCAGTTCTTC. This encodes CASSGGEAYNEQFF.

V is TRBV29-1 and J is TRBJ1-5; D is possibly TRBD1 (5 bases). CDR3 length equals 12 residues. Trimming removed 3 bases from V and 5 bases from J, with 8 bases in between. The germline V gene encodes CDR1 SQVTM and CDR2 ANQGSEA. CDR3 in DNA: TGCAGCGTTGATGGGGGGGATCAGCCCCAGCATTTT. It translates to CSVDGGDQPQHF.

The V call is TRBV3-1 (or the pseudogene TRBV3-2), the J call TRBJ1-1; D unresolved. Germline V gives CDR1 LGHDT, CDR2 YNNKEL (reference sequence). The CDR3 covers 15 residues. V was pared by 1 base and J by 4 bases, with 13 bases between. CDR3 coding DNA: TGTGCCAGCAGCCAAGGAATGGCGGGTGCCACTGAAGCTTTCTTT. Amino acid sequence: CASSQGMAGATEAFF.

V gene TRBV5-1 combines with J gene TRBJ1-1; D gene unclear. The CDR3 has 16 residues. Per germline, CDR1 SGHRS and CDR2 YFSETQ. The ends were cut back, 0 bases at V and 2 bases at J, with 14 bases in the middle. The CDR3 nucleotides read TGCGCCAGCAGCTTGGTCGCCGGTGAGGGTAACACTGAAGCTTTCTTT. It specifies CASSLVAGEGNTEAFF.

The chain links TRBV4-3 to TRBJ1-2, with TRBD1 matching over 8 bases. The trim removed 4 bases at V and 2 bases at J, leaving 0 bases unmatched. Germline-derived CDR1 and CDR2 are LGHNA and YSLEER. This CDR3 has 13 amino acids. CDR3 bases: TGCGCCAGCAGCCGGGACAGGAACTATGGCTACACCTTC. This gives the protein CASSRDRNYGYTF.

The chain recombines TRBV3-1 (or the pseudogene TRBV3-2) with TRBJ2-5; 9 bases are shared with TRBD2. The germline gives CDR1 LGHDT, CDR2 YNNKEL (reference sequence). The length of the CDR3 is 15 residues. V lost 4 bases and J lost 1; bases outside the gene matches: 4. The CDR3 bases are TGTGCCAGCAGCCTGACTAGCGGACCCCAAGAGACCCAGTACTTC. It codes for CASSLTSGPQETQYF.

Note on this clone: At one of its ends the junction is not consistent with the germline gene, which may arise from a read error. V is TRBV24-1 and J is TRBJ1-1; 8 nucleotides agree with TRBD1. The CDR3 totals 15 residues. CDR1 and CDR2 from the germline V gene are KGHDR and SFDVKD. Here the CDR3 reads CAASAVGQGWHSTFF. The CDR3 bases are TGTGCCGCCAGTGCCGTTGGACAGGGTTGGCATTCGACTTTCTTT.